The next 27 T cell receptor beta chains were all read from a single sample in a study of T-cell reconstitution after alpha-beta-depleted transplantation in children. Library preparation (for TCRbeta) was performed with unique molecular identifiers. MiXCR was run by TCRdb on the PCR reads, yielding one entry per CDR3 protein. The sample records about 110,000 distinct CDR3 sequences, about a tenth being singletons. The sample consisted of PBMCs from the stem cell graft donor, taken from the stem cell graft. These receptors originate from a human donor who donated a stem cell graft to a child with acute lymphoblastic leukemia.

Many counts were recorded for this clonotype. The chain links TRBV7-9 to TRBJ2-5; 11 bases map to TRBD2. This CDR3 has 16 residues. The germline CDR1 and CDR2 sequences are SEHNR and FQNEAQ (reference sequence). V lost 1 base, J lost 1 base, and 2 bases stayed unmatched. CDR3 sequence reads: CASSLGGTSGQETQYF. The CDR3 region has the DNA TGTGCCAGCAGCTTAGGGGGGACTAGCGGCCAAGAGACCCAGTACTTC.

This clonotype was observed many times. This sequence joins TRBV21-1 and TRBJ1-3; the D call TRBD1 from the table was never checked on the DNA. TRBV21-1 is termed a pseudogene. The CDR3 sequence is 19 residues long. CDR3 in DNA: TGTGCCAGCAGCAAAGGGGTAGGACGGGACGCCCGCTCTGGAAACACCATATATTTT. The encoded protein is CASSKGVGRDARSGNTIYF.

The table lists this clonotype with many counts. The gene calls are TRBV7-2 and TRBJ2-7; no clear D. The CDR3 is 13 residues long. Trimming removed 5 bases from V and 3 bases from J, with 11 bases in between. Germline V gives CDR1 SGHTA, CDR2 FQGNSA. The CDR3 nucleotides read TGTGCCAGCAGCCCGTCCGGGTTCTACGAGCAGTACTTC. Translating it yields CASSPSGFYEQYF.

This clonotype showed up many times. V gene TRBV5-1 combines with J gene TRBJ2-5; 8 nucleotides line up with TRBD2. The CDR3 is made up of 14 amino acids. The germline CDR1 and CDR2 sequences are SGHRS and YFSETQ. J gave up 4 bases and V 3 bases, and 5 bases lay outside the gene matches. In nucleotides, the CDR3 is TGCGCCAGCAGCTACTTAGCGGGGCCAGAGACCCAGTACTTC. Protein product: CASSYLAGPETQYF.

This clonotype was counted at least ten times. This chain connects TRBV12-3 or TRBV12-4 to TRBJ1-6; 9 bases agree with TRBD1. The V gene end was trimmed by 6 bases and the J gene end by 7 bases; junction bases not matched to a gene: 7. The CDR3 covers 15 residues. The CDR3 DNA follows: TGTGCCAGCAGGGTCACAGGGGGCCGGAATTCACCCCTCCACTTT. Encoded protein: CASRVTGGRNSPLHF.

In its sample, this clonotype was seen many times. This rearrangement joins TRBV12-3 or TRBV12-4 to TRBJ2-7; D not resolved. V shed 6 bases and J shed 5 bases, with 14 bases lying between them. The length of the CDR3 is 13 residues. For the CDR3, the DNA is TGTGCCAGCAGCCTATCCCCTTTAGACGAGCAGTACTTC. Translating gives CASSLSPLDEQYF.

This clonotype was seen repeatedly, ten times or more. The rearrangement uses TRBV19 and TRBJ2-4, with a possible D match to TRBD2 (6 bases). V lost 3 bases to trimming and J lost 6 bases, with 9 bases between them. In germline, CDR1 is LNHDA, CDR2 SQIVND (reference sequence). This CDR3 is 13 amino acids long. The CDR3 region is CASSIGGGNIQYF. The CDR3 nucleotides are TGTGCCAGTAGTATCGGGGGTGGAAACATTCAGTACTTC.

This clonotype was recorded at least ten times. The chain has TRBV30 and TRBJ2-7; a weak D match, TRBD1 (6 bases). This CDR3 has 13 amino acids. Germline assignment: CDR1 GTSNPN and CDR2 SVGIG (reference sequence). Trimming cost V 2 bases and J 5 bases, with 13 bases left between them. The CDR3 region has the DNA TGTGCCTGGAGTAACGACAGGTTTGACGAGCAGTACTTC. Its protein is CAWSNDRFDEQYF.

This clonotype was seen at least ten times. This sequence joins TRBV12-3 or TRBV12-4 and TRBJ1-4; no clear D. The V end lost 8 bases, the J end lost 7 bases, and 14 bases lay between the germline ends. The CDR3 is 13 amino acids. The DNA for the CDR3 is TGTGCCAGCGTTCCCTGGGAGGGTGAAAAACTGTTTTTT. The encoded protein is CASVPWEGEKLFF.

This clonotype was detected ten times or more. In DNA form, the CDR3 reads TGTGCCAGCTCACCGTCTGACACTGAAGCTTTCTTT. Translation: CASSPSDTEAFF. The rearrangement uses TRBV18 and TRBJ1-1; D call uncertain. V was cut by 3 bases and J by 3 bases, with 5 bases left in between. The CDR3 has 12 residues. Looked up from germline, CDR1 is KGHSH and CDR2 is LQKENI.

This clonotype was seen repeatedly, ten times or more. The CDR3 DNA is TGCAGCGTTGAAGGGCGTTACTCCTACGAGCAGTACTTC. Translation gives CSVEGRYSYEQYF. The J gene is TRBJ2-7, the V gene TRBV29-1; D gene uncertain. This CDR3 contains 13 residues. Per germline, CDR1 SQVTM and CDR2 ANQGSEA. The germline V and J ends were trimmed by 1 base and 0 bases, with 7 bases remaining between them.

This clonotype was detected many times. CDR3 DNA: TGCGCCAGCAGCTTGGTAGTGAACAATGAGCAGTTCTTC. Translated, it gives CASSLVVNNEQFF. The chain has TRBV5-1 and TRBJ2-1; D not resolved. V lost 0 bases, J lost 5 bases, and 6 bases lay in between. CDR1 and CDR2 from the germline V gene are SGHRS and YFSETQ. The CDR3 length is 13 residues.

Here the CDR3 DNA reads TGTGCCAGCAGCCTGCCGGGAGGGCATAGCACAGATACGCAGTATTTT. It translates to CASSLPGGHSTDTQYF. The chain uses TRBV28 and TRBJ2-3; 8 nucleotides agree with TRBD2. Trimming took 6 bases from V and 0 from J; bases not matched to a gene: 8. The CDR3 is 16 residues long. CDR1 and CDR2 (germline): MDHEN, SYDVKM.

This clonotype appeared many times. The chain joins TRBV10-1 to TRBJ1-1, with TRBD1 as a possible D gene (6 bases). V lost 6 bases to trimming and J lost 4 bases, with 12 bases between them. Germline V gene data show CDR1 as WNHNN and CDR2 as SYGVQD (reference sequence). CDR3 length: 13 amino acids. CDR3 sequence: CASSEGGGTEAFF. The CDR3 coding sequence is TGCGCCAGCAGCGAAGGGGGAGGCACTGAAGCTTTCTTT.

This clonotype was recorded a few times. The genes are TRBV5-6 and TRBJ2-7; possible D gene TRBD2, 6 bases. V was shortened by 4 bases and J by 1 base, with 12 bases between the two germline ends. Germline V gene sequence: CDR1 SGHDT, CDR2 YYEEEE. The CDR3 has 14 amino acids. CDR3 coding DNA: TGTGCCAGCAGCCCCCGCCGGGGGTCCTACGAGCAGTACTTC. Its translation is CASSPRRGSYEQYF.

Notes on this clonotype: This may be a read error, as it is one base from a much larger clone. The chain combines TRBV7-9 with TRBJ2-6; D is unresolved. CDR3 length: 11 amino acids. In germline, CDR1 is SEHNR, CDR2 FQNEAQ (reference sequence). The CDR3 here is CASSSSNGLTF. The CDR3, as DNA: TGTGCCAGCAGCTCGTCCAACGGCCTGACTTTC.

A few counts support this clonotype. The rearrangement joins TRBV5-1 to TRBJ2-1; D perhaps matches TRBD1 (6 bases). Germline-derived CDR1 and CDR2 are SGHRS and YFSETQ. V lost 0 bases and J 6 bases, leaving 13 bases between the germline ends. The CDR3 covers 15 residues. The CDR3 DNA reads as TGCGCCAGCAGCTTGGACAGGGCCTTGATCAATGAGCAGTTCTTC. Its protein is CASSLDRALINEQFF.

This clonotype was found many times. CDR3 loop: CASSYDPHEQYF. The CDR3 DNA follows: TGTGCCAGCAGTTACGATCCCCACGAGCAGTACTTC. This rearrangement joins TRBV6-6 to TRBJ2-7; D uncertain. The germline CDR1 and CDR2 sequences are MNHNY and SVGAGI (reference sequence). Trimming took off 2 bases at V and 5 bases at J, with 7 bases between the two ends. The CDR3 has 12 amino acids.

This clonotype was seen many times. The rearrangement links TRBV20-1 to TRBJ1-3, with no clear D. CDR3 length equals 11 residues. Trimming shortened V by 5 bases and J by 3 bases, and 5 bases separated the two germline ends. CDR1 is DFQATT, CDR2 SNEGSKA, per germline (reference sequence). DNA of the CDR3: TGCAGTGCTGGAATTGGAAACACCATATATTTT. Translated, it gives CSAGIGNTIYF.

This clonotype has at least ten counts. The V and J genes are TRBV20-1 and TRBJ2-3; 8 nucleotides agree with TRBD2. CDR1 DFQATT and CDR2 SNEGSKA come from the germline V gene (reference sequence). CDR3 length: 14 amino acids. Trimming took 3 bases from V and 6 from J; bases not matched to a gene: 8. The CDR3 reads CSAREPGGQDTQYF. In DNA form, the CDR3 reads TGCAGTGCTAGGGAACCGGGGGGGCAGGATACGCAGTATTTT.

This clonotype was detected many times. J is TRBJ2-4 and V is TRBV9; 7 nucleotides match TRBD1. CDR1 is SGDLS, CDR2 YYNGEE, per germline. The CDR3 runs 13 residues. V trimming: 3 bases; J trimming: 6 bases; junction bases outside the gene matches: 3. The CDR3 reads CASSAYRGNIQYF. Written as DNA, the CDR3 is TGTGCCAGCAGCGCCTACAGGGGAAACATTCAGTACTTC. Combining the CDR3 with reference TRBV9 and TRBJ2-4 gives the whole variable domain DSGVTQTPKHLITATGQRVTLRCSPRSGDLSVYWYQQSLDQGLQFLIQYYNGEERAKGNILERFSAQQFPDLHSELNLSSLELGDSALYFCASSAYRGNIQYFGAGTRLSVL.

This clonotype was seen once. Just one base apart from a much larger clone, this may be a read error. This sequence joins TRBV3-1 and TRBJ1-2; D remains ambiguous. Germline loops: CDR1 LGHDT, CDR2 YNNKEL (reference sequence). This CDR3 is 15 amino acids long. The CDR3: CASCQDPGPNYGYTF. CDR3 bases: TGTGCCAGCTGCCAAGACCCAGGTCCAAACTATGGCTACACCTTC.

This clonotype appeared many times. This chain uses TRBV7-9 with TRBJ2-7; 11 bases are a match to TRBD2. The germline CDR1 and CDR2 sequences are SEHNR and FQNEAQ (reference sequence). The CDR3 spans 14 residues. V shed 3 bases, J shed 5 bases, and the junction held 3 bases outside the gene matches. The CDR3 DNA follows: TGTGCCAGCAGCTTTAGCGGGAGGGCCGACGAGCAGTACTTC. Amino acids: CASSFSGRADEQYF.

This clonotype was picked up many times. V usage is TRBV5-1 and J usage is TRBJ2-5; D may be TRBD1 (6 bases). Trimming took 4 bases from V and 5 from J, leaving 21 bases between them. This CDR3 region has 16 residues. CDR1 is SGHRS and CDR2 is YFSETQ in the germline V gene. The CDR3 DNA sequence: TGCGCCAGCAGCCTCTACCAGGGGATGAGTATGGAGACCCAGTACTTC. Translation gives CASSLYQGMSMETQYF.

This clonotype was counted at least ten times. V and J are TRBV7-2 and TRBJ2-3; possibly TRBD2 for D (6 bases). Trimming took 7 bases from V and 6 from J, leaving 20 bases between them. CDR3 length equals 15 residues. The V gene's germline CDR1 is SGHTA and CDR2 FQGNSA. CDR3: CASIIEPQRADTQYF. For the CDR3, the DNA is TGTGCCAGCATTATAGAGCCCCAGCGGGCGGATACGCAGTATTTT.

This clonotype was counted many times. The V and J genes are TRBV20-1 and TRBJ2-5; no reliable D call. This CDR3 has 15 residues. V was trimmed by 0 bases and J by 2 bases, leaving 13 bases between them. Germline V gene data show CDR1 as DFQATT and CDR2 as SNEGSKA (reference sequence). CDR3 nucleotides: TGCAGTGCTAGAGATCTACAGAAGTTTCAAGAGACCCAGTACTTC. Translating it yields CSARDLQKFQETQYF.

A remark on this clonotype: A much larger clone differs from this one at a single base, so this may be a read error. The V and J genes are TRBV7-2 and TRBJ2-7; D possibly matches TRBD1 or TRBD2 (5 bases each). This CDR3 spans 15 amino acids. The germline V gene has CDR1 SGHTA and CDR2 FQGNSA. The DNA for the CDR3 is TGTTCCAGCAGCTTATCCGGGACGGGGATGGTCGAGCAGTACTTC. Amino acid sequence: CSSSLSGTGMVEQYF.